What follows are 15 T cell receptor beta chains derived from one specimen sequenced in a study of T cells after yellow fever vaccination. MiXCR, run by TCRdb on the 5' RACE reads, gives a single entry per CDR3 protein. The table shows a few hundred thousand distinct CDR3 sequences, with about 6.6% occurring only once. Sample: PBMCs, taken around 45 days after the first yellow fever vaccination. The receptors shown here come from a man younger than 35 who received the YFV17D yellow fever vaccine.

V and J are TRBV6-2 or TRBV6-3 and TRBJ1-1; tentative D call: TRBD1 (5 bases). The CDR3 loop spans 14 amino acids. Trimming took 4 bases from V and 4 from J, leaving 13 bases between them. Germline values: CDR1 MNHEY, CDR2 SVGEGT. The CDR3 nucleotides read TGTGCCAGCAGTTGGGGGAGCCCAGCCACTGAAGCTTTCTTT. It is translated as CASSWGSPATEAFF.

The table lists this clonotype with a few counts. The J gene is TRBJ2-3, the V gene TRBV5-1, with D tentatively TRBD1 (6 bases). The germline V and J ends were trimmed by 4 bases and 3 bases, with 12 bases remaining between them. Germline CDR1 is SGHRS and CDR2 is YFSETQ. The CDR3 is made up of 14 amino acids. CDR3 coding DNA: TGCGCCAGCAGCGACCAGAGGGGGACAGATACGCAGTATTTT. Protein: CASSDQRGTDTQYF.

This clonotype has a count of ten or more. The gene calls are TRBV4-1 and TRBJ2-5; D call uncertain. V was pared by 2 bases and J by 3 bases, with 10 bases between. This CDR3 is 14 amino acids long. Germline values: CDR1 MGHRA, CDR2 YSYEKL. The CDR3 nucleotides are TGCGCCAGCAGCCAATTTCCAGCTAAAGAGACCCAGTACTTC. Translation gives CASSQFPAKETQYF.

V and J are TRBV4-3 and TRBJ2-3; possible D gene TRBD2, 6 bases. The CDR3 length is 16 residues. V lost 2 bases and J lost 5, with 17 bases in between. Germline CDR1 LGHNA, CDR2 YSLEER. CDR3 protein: CASSQYLGGSKDTQYF. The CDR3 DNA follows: TGCGCCAGCAGCCAATACCTCGGGGGTTCTAAAGATACGCAGTATTTT.

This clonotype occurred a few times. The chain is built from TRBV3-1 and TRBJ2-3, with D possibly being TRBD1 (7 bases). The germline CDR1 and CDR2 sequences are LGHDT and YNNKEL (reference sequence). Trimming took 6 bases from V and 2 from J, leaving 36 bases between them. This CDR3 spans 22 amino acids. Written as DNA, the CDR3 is TGTGCCAGCAGTCGCAGGCAGGGGGACTTGCCGTACCTGGCACTATCCACAGATACGCAGTATTTT. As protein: CASSRRQGDLPYLALSTDTQYF.

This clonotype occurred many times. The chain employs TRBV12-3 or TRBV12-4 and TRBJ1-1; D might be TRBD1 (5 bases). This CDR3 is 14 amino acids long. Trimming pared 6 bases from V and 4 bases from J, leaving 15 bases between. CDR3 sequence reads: CASSLLRGTTEAFF. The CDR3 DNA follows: TGTGCCAGCAGCCTGCTCCGAGGGACCACTGAAGCTTTCTTT.

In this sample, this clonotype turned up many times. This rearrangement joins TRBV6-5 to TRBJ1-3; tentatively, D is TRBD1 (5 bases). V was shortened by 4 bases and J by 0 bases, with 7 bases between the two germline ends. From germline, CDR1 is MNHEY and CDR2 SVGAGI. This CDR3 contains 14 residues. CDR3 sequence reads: CASSFQGSGNTIYF. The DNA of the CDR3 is TGTGCCAGCAGTTTTCAGGGCTCTGGAAACACCATATATTTT.

DNA for the CDR3: TGCGCCAGCAGCCAAGAGGCAGGGGCTGGAAACACCATATATTTT. As protein: CASSQEAGAGNTIYF. The chain uses TRBV4-1 and TRBJ1-3; tentative D call: TRBD1 (6 bases). The ends were cut back, 0 bases at V and 2 bases at J, with 8 bases in the middle. The CDR3 is made up of 15 amino acids. Germline CDR1 MGHRA, CDR2 YSYEKL.

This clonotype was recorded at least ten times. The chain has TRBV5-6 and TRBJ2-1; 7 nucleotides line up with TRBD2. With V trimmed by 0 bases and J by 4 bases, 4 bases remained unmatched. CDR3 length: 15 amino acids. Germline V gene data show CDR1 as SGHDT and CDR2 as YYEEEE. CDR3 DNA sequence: TGTGCCAGCAGCTTGGTCGGGGGGTTTTACAATGAGCAGTTCTTC. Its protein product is CASSLVGGFYNEQFF.

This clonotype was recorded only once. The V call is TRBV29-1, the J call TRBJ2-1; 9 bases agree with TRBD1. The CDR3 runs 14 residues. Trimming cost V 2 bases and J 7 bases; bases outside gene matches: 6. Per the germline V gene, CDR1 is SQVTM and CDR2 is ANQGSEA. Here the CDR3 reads CSVEYLDRGNEQFF. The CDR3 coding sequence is TGCAGCGTTGAATACCTCGACAGGGGGAATGAGCAGTTCTTC.

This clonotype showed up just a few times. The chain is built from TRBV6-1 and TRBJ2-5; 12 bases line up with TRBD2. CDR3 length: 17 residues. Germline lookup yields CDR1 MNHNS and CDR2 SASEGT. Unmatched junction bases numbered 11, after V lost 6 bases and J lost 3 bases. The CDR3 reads CASSDRLAGAREETQYF. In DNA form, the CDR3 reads TGTGCCAGCAGCGACAGACTAGCGGGGGCCCGGGAAGAGACCCAGTACTTC.

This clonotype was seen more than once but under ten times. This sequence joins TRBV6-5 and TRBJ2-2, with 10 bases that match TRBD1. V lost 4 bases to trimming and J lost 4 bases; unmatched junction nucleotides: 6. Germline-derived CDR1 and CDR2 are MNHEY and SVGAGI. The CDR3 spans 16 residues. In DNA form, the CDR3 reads TGTGCCAGCAGTTCTCACGGGACAGGGGCCACCGGGGAGCTGTTTTTT. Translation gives CASSSHGTGATGELFF.

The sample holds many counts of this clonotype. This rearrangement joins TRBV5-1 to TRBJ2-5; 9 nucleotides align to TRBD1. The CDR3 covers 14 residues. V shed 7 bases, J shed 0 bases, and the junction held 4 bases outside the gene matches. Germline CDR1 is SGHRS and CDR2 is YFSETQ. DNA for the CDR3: TGCGCCAGCTCCGGGACAGGGAACCAAGAGACCCAGTACTTC. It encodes CASSGTGNQETQYF.

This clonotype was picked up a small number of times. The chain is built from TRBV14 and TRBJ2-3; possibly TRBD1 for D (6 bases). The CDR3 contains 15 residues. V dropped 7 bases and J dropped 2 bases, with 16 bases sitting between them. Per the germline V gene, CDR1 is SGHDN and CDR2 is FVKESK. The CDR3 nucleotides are TGTGCCAGCAACGAACAGGGTGGCCCCACAGATACGCAGTATTTT. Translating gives CASNEQGGPTDTQYF. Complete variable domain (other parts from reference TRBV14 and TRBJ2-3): EAGVTQFPSHSVIEKGQTVTLRCDPISGHDNLYWYRRVMGKEIKFLLHFVKESKQDESGMPNNRFLAERTGGTYSTLKVQPAELEDSGVYFCASNEQGGPTDTQYFGPGTRLTVL.

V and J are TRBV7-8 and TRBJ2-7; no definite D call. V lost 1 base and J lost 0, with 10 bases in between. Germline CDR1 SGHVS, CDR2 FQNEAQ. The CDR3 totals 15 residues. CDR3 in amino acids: CASSLGRTSSYEQYF. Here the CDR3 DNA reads TGTGCCAGCAGCTTAGGGCGGACGAGCTCCTACGAGCAGTACTTC.